This is a list of T cell receptor beta chains from one sample in a study of blood T cell repertoires in COVID-19. This table comes from immunoSEQ multiplex PCR, and its TCRdb copy is limited to in-frame clones, with some not included. The table records about 190,000 clones, about 85% of them present only once. The sample comprised peripheral blood. These receptors originate from a man in his 70s with active or convalescent COVID-19. Each CDR3 is given with its conserved first and last residue.

TRBJ2-3,TRBV5-1,17,CASSLGLGRESTDTQYF
TRBJ2-5,TRBV27,15,CASRRVSGSRETQYF
TRBJ2-1,TRBV7-9,16,CASSLRAGGRRNEQFF
TRBJ2-5,TRBV6-5,15,CASSPARGGSETQYF
TRBJ2-7,TRBV29-1,14,CSVAQGDGTYEQYF
TRBJ2-2,TRBV18,15,CASSVTGLGTGELFF
TRBJ1-5,TRBV7-2,14,CASSLTQGNQPQHF
TRBJ2-2,TRBV11-3,16,CASSLIGAANTGELFF
TRBJ2-5,TRBV3-1/TRBV3-2,14,CASSQADRSETQYF
TRBJ2-7,TRBV11-3,13,CASSTTGQPEQYF
TRBJ1-1,TRBV5-1,15,CASSAGQPMNTEAFF
TRBJ1-2,TRBV6-5,14,CASRWTGGKHGYTF